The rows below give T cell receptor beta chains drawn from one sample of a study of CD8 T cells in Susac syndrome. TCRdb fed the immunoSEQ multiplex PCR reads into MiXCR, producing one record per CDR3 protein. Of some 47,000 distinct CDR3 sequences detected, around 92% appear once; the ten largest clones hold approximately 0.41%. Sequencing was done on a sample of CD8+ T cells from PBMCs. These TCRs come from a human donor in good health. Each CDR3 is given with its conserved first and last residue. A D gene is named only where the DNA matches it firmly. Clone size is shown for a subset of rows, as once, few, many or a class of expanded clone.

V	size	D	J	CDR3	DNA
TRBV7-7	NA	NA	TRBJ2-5	CASSLGDSSQETQYF	TGTGCTAGCAGCTTAGGGGACTCCTCCCAAGAGACCCAGTACTTC
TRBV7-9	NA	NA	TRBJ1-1	CASSLARSGNTEAFF	TGTGCCAGCAGCTTAGCGCGGAGTGGGAACACTGAAGCTTTTTTT
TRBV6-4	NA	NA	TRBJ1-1	CASSESGMYNTEAFF	TGTGCCAGCAGTGAAAGTGGGATGTATAACACTGAAGCTTTCTTT
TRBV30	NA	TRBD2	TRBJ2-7	CAWSGGTIEQYF	TGTGCCTGGAGTGGCGGGACTATAGAGCAGTACTTC
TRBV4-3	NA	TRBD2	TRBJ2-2	CASSQGLAGGYTGELFF	TGCGCCAGCAGCCAAGGACTAGCGGGAGGTTACACCGGGGAGCTGTTTTTT
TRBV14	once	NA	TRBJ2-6	CASSQVGWGPGANVLTF	TGTGCCAGCAGCCAAGTAGGATGGGGACCTGGGGCCAACGTCCTGACTTTC
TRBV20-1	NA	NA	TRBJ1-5	CSAVLTDSNQPQHF	TGCAGTGCCGTTTTGACGGACAGCAATCAGCCCCAGCATTTT
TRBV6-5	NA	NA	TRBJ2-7	CASSYSPGSPYEQYF	TGTGCCAGCAGTTACTCTCCGGGATCCCCCTACGAGCAGTACTTC
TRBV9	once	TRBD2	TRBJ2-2	CASSGAGGVNTGELFF	TGTGCCAGCAGCGGAGCGGGAGGGGTGAACACCGGGGAGCTGTTTTTT
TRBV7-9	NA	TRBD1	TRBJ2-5	CASSLEGQQETQYF	TGTGCCAGCAGCTTAGAGGGACAGCAAGAGACCCAGTACTTC
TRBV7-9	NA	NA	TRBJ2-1	CASSLPSEDNEQFF	TGTGCCAGCAGCTTGCCTTCGGAAGACAATGAGCAGTTCTTC
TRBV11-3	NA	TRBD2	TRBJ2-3	CASSLGSGSSFTDTQYF	TGTGCCAGCAGCTTAGGAAGCGGGAGTTCCTTCACAGATACGCAGTATTTT
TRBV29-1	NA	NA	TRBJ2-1	CSVIGAGRREQFF	TGCAGCGTAATTGGGGCCGGGCGGAGGGAGCAGTTCTTC
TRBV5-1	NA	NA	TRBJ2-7	CASSLGGNHEQYF	TGCGCCAGCAGCTTGGGTGGGAACCACGAGCAGTACTTC
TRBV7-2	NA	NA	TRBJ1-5	CASSYRRVGRNQPQHF	TGTGCCAGCAGTTACAGAAGGGTGGGTCGCAATCAGCCCCAGCATTTT
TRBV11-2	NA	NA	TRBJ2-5	CASSLVGGEGETQYF	TGTGCCAGCAGCTTAGTCGGGGGAGAGGGGGAGACCCAGTACTTC
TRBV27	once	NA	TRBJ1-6	CAITGRSYNSPLHF	TGTGCCATTACCGGGCGGTCCTATAATTCACCCCTCCACTTT
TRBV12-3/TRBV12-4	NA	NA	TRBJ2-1	CASSRETYNEQFF	TGTGCCAGCAGCCGGGAAACCTACAATGAGCAGTTCTTC
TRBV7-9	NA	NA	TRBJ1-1	CASSLVGVGVEEAFF	TGTGCCAGCAGCCTGGTTGGTGTAGGGGTAGAGGAAGCTTTCTTT
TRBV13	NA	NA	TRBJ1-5	CASSRGTNQPQHF	TGTGCCAGCAGTCGAGGAACGAATCAGCCCCAGCATTTT
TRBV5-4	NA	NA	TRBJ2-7	CASSLGFMGEASYEQYF	TGTGCCAGCAGCCTTGGATTCATGGGGGAGGCCTCCTACGAGCAGTACTTC
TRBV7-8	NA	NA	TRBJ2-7	CASSLGRTRDAYEQYF	TGTGCCAGCAGCTTAGGAAGGACACGGGACGCCTACGAGCAGTACTTC
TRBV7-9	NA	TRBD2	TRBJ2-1	CASSLALSLSGRADEQFF	TGTGCCAGCAGCTTAGCGCTAAGTCTGAGCGGGAGAGCCGATGAGCAGTTCTTC
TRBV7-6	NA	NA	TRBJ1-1	CASSLAVGRTGNTEAFF	TGTGCCAGCAGCTTAGCGGTCGGAAGAACGGGGAACACTGAAGCTTTCTTT
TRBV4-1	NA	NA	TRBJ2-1	CASGQSNEQFF	TGCGCCAGCGGACAGAGCAATGAGCAGTTCTTC
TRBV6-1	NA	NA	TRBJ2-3	CASCEVRGPGITDTQYF	TGTGCCAGCTGTGAAGTTAGAGGACCGGGCATCACAGATACGCAGTATTTT
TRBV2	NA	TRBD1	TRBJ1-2	CASSEAGTGGNYGYTF	TGTGCCAGCAGTGAAGCTGGGACAGGGGGTAACTATGGCTACACCTTC
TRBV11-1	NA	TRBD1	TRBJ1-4	CASSLGQGPEKLFF	TGTGCCAGCAGCTTGGGACAGGGACCGGAAAAACTGTTTTTT
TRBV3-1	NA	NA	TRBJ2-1	CASSHRLASYNEQFF	TGTGCCAGCAGCCATCGTCTAGCGTCCTACAATGAGCAGTTCTTC
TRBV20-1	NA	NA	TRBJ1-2	CSANPPGAPNYGYTF	TGCAGTGCAAACCCTCCAGGGGCCCCTAACTATGGCTACACCTTC
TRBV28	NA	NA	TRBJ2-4	CASSPQGPIQYF	TGTGCCAGCAGCCCCCAGGGTCCCATTCAGTACTTC
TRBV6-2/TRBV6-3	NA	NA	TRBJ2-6	CASSSLRASSSGANVLTF	TGTGCCAGCAGCTCGCTGAGGGCCTCTAGCTCTGGGGCCAACGTCCTGACTTTC
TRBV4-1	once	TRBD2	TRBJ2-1	CASSLRFAGGGYNEQFF	TGCGCCAGCAGCCTAAGATTTGCGGGGGGCGGGTACAATGAGCAGTTCTTC
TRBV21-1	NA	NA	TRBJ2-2	CASSTRGPNTGELFF	TGTGCCAGCAGCACTCGGGGGCCCAACACCGGGGAGCTGTTTTTT
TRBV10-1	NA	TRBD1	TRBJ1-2	CASIQDRGSYGYTF	TGCGCCAGCATCCAAGACAGGGGCAGCTATGGCTACACCTTC
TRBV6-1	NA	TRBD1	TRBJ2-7	CATLRDSGTGPYEQYF	TGTGCCACCTTACGCGATTCCGGGACAGGGCCCTACGAGCAGTACTTC
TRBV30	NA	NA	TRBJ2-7	CAWRDRSSYEQYF	TGTGCCTGGCGTGACAGGAGCTCCTACGAGCAGTACTTC
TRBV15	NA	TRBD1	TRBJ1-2	CATLDNDRGYGYTF	TGTGCCACCTTAGACAATGACAGGGGGTATGGCTACACCTTC
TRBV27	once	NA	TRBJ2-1	CASSPRTPGSYNEQFF	TGTGCCAGCAGTCCTCGGACACCCGGCTCCTACAATGAGCAGTTCTTC
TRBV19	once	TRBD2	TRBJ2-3	CASSIGREADTQYF	TGTGCCAGTAGTATAGGGCGGGAGGCAGATACGCAGTATTTT
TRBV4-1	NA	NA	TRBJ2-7	CASSQGSGTYEQYF	TGCGCCAGCAGCCAAGGTTCGGGGACCTACGAGCAGTACTTC
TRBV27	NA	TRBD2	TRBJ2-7	CASSSFPGGDEILYEQYF	TGTGCCAGCAGTTCCTTCCCGGGGGGGGATGAAATCCTATACGAGCAGTACTTC
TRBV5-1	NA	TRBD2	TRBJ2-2	CASSLAAGLENTGELFF	TGCGCCAGCAGCTTGGCCGCGGGACTAGAGAACACCGGGGAGCTGTTTTTT
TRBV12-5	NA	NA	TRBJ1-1	CASGLGLMTEAFF	TGTGCTAGTGGTTTGGGCCTTATGACTGAAGCTTTCTTT
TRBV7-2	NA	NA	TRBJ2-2	CASRATTEGPGELFF	TGTGCCAGCAGGGCAACCACGGAGGGGCCCGGGGAGCTGTTTTTT
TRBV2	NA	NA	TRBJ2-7	CASRPHDPLSFCEQYF	TGTGCCAGCCGGCCCCATGACCCTCTTTCTTTTTGCGAGCAGTACTTC
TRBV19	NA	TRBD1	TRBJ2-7	CASSIRQGSYEQYF	TGTGCCAGTAGTATTCGACAGGGTTCCTACGAGCAGTACTTC